The source of this T cell receptor (beta chain) is a study of control samples from healthy donors and cancer patients. Repertoires were generated with immunoSEQ multiplex PCR, while TCRdb's copy carries only in-frame clones and drops some. The data show about 180,000 clones, around 90% seen once. The germline V gene encodes CDR1 MNHEY and CDR2 SVGAGI. This CDR3 region has 16 residues. J lost 7 bases, V lost 4 bases, and 15 bases had no gene match. The rearrangement uses TRBV6-5 and TRBJ1-2, with 7 bases identical to TRBD1. The sample consisted of blood. The clonotype comes from a woman aged 45-65 years in good health. In DNA form, the CDR3 reads TGTGCCAGCAGTTCCCGGGACAGTCGGTTGAGGTCTGGCTACACCTTC. This codes for CASSSRDSRLRSGYTF.